This TCR beta chain was recorded in a study of CD8 T cells in ankylosing spondylitis. TCRdb re-derived calls from the 5' RACE reads in MiXCR, one entry per CDR3 protein. The sample consists of nearly 250,000 distinct CDR3 sequences, around 32% of them appearing once. Trimming cost V 6 bases and J 8 bases; bases outside gene matches: 7. The CDR3 runs 12 residues. CDR1 and CDR2 (germline): DFQATT, SNEGSKA (reference sequence). The sequence derives from a male donor with ankylosing spondylitis or in good health (not recorded which). The sample comprised blood, either unsorted or a sorted T cell fraction (not recorded which). This sequence joins TRBV20-1 and TRBJ1-2; 9 nucleotides align to TRBD1. The CDR3 sequence: CSASGQGNGYTF. The CDR3 bases are TGCAGTGCATCGGGACAGGGTAACGGCTACACCTTC.